This passage covers 4 T cell receptor beta chains from one sample sequenced in a study of monozygotic twins with inflammatory bowel disease. Reprocessing the 5' RACE reads, TCRdb reports a single entry for every CDR3 protein and omits DNA. The table counts around 450,000 distinct CDR3 sequences; about 2.2% lies in the top ten. Sequencing input: blood. The receptor set was obtained from a human donor with ulcerative colitis or Crohn's disease, or a healthy co-twin of an affected twin (not recorded which).

CDR3 protein: CASSPGQGGSNQPQHF. The chain links TRBV5-1 to TRBJ1-5; TCRdb calls TRBD1, which cannot be checked without DNA. CDR1 SGHRS and CDR2 YFSETQ come from the germline V gene. The CDR3 is 16 residues long.

This chain links TRBV7-2 with TRBJ2-7. There are 15 residues in the CDR3. Germline assignment: CDR1 SGHTA and CDR2 FQGNSA. CDR3 region: CASSSGRGFNYEQYF.

The V call is TRBV29-1, the J call TRBJ1-1; without DNA, the TCRdb call of TRBD1 cannot be checked. This CDR3 comprises 18 residues. Germline CDR1 is SQVTM and CDR2 is ANQGSEA. The CDR3: CSARSRESRSLGGTEAFF.

The V gene is TRBV5-1, the J gene TRBJ2-2. Germline CDR1 SGHRS, CDR2 YFSETQ. The CDR3 is 15 residues long. The CDR3 protein is CASSWAVANTGELFF.